This is a list of T cell receptor beta chains from one sample in a study of blood T cell repertoires in COVID-19. TCRdb keeps only in-frame clones here, not all; method: immunoSEQ multiplex PCR. The data show about 250,000 clones, 70% to 90% seen once. Material: PBMCs or T cells enriched from blood (not recorded which). These receptors originate from a woman between 45 and 60 years old with acute COVID-19. Both conserved end residues are part of each CDR3. The order of the fields is J gene, clone size, V gene, D gene, CDR3 DNA, CDR3 protein. The D gene is left open where the match is weak. Where a row states a size, it is once, few, many or the class of an expanded clone; other rows omit it.

TRBJ2-1	once	TRBV7-9	NA	TGTGCCAGCAGCAGAGACACGGATGAGCAGTTCTTC	CASSRDTDEQFF
TRBJ1-1	NA	TRBV11-2	NA	TGTGCCAGCAGCTTCCCTAACACTGAAGCTTTCTTT	CASSFPNTEAFF
TRBJ1-5	NA	TRBV19	TRBD1	TGTGCCAGTAGTGGACAGGGGGGTGATCAGCCCCAGCATTTT	CASSGQGGDQPQHF
TRBJ2-1	NA	TRBV9	TRBD1	TGTGCCAGCAGCGTCGGGACAGGGGGCTCCGGTGAGCAGTTCTTC	CASSVGTGGSGEQFF
TRBJ1-4	NA	TRBV4-3	TRBD1	TGCGCCAGCAGCCAAGAGGGGACAGACAATGAAAAACTGTTTTTT	CASSQEGTDNEKLFF
TRBJ2-5	NA	TRBV6-5	NA	TGTGCCAGCACCCTATCGGGGGAAGAGACCCAGTACTTC	CASTLSGEETQYF
TRBJ2-7	NA	TRBV3-1/TRBV3-2	NA	TGTGCCAGCAGCCCAGGCAGCTACGAGCAGTACTTC	CASSPGSYEQYF
TRBJ1-2	NA	TRBV5-6	NA	TGTGCCAGCAGCTCGGAGACCAGCTATGGCTACACCTTC	CASSSETSYGYTF
TRBJ2-5	NA	TRBV29-1	NA	TGCAGCGTTGAGAGACAGGACCAAGAGACCCAGTACTTC	CSVERQDQETQYF
TRBJ2-4	NA	TRBV18	TRBD1	TGTGCCAGCTCACGACAGGGAGTCGCCAAAAACATTCAGTACTTC	CASSRQGVAKNIQYF
TRBJ1-1	NA	TRBV14	NA	TGTGCCAGCAGCCAAGTCCCGGGGGCTTTCTTT	CASSQVPGAFF
TRBJ2-7	NA	TRBV18	NA	TGTGCCAGCTCACCGCAGGGGGGCCACGAGCAGTACTTC	CASSPQGGHEQYF
TRBJ1-1	NA	TRBV12-3/TRBV12-4	NA	TGTGCCAGCAGTCGTATCACTGAAGCTTTCTTT	CASSRITEAFF
TRBJ1-5	NA	TRBV24-1	NA	TGTGCCACCAGTGATTTGAAAGGGGCCCATCAGCCCCAGCATTTT	CATSDLKGAHQPQHF
TRBJ1-3	NA	TRBV4-3	NA	TGCGCCAGCAGCCAATCTACTATAGGCGGGGGCTCTGGAAACACCATATATTTT	CASSQSTIGGGSGNTIYF
TRBJ1-5	NA	TRBV10-3	TRBD1	TGTGCCATCAGTGAGGGTGGGACAGGCTATCAGCCCCAGCATTTT	CAISEGGTGYQPQHF
TRBJ2-2	NA	TRBV13	NA	TGTGCCAGCAGACAGACAGGACCTAACACCGGGGAGCTGTTTTTT	CASRQTGPNTGELFF
TRBJ2-7	NA	TRBV6-5	NA	TGTGCCAGCAGGCAGGGACTCTACGAGCAGTACTTC	CASRQGLYEQYF
TRBJ1-4	NA	TRBV19	NA	TGTGCCAGTAGTGACGCGGACAGTTCGGGGCCAACTAATGAAAAACTGTTTTTT	CASSDADSSGPTNEKLFF
TRBJ1-5	NA	TRBV4-1	NA	TGCGCCAGCAGCCAAGACGGTAGGGGCCTAAGCAATCAGCCCCAGCATTTT	CASSQDGRGLSNQPQHF
TRBJ1-2	few	TRBV10-3	NA	TGTGCCACCAGTCCAGACCAGGACTTCTATGGCTACACCTTC	CATSPDQDFYGYTF
TRBJ1-5	NA	TRBV6-6	NA	TGTGCCAGCAGTTGGGCCGACGTGCAGCCCCAGCATTTT	CASSWADVQPQHF
TRBJ2-5	once	TRBV30	NA	TGTGCCTGGAACAGGGCTGAAGAGACCCAGTACTTC	CAWNRAEETQYF
TRBJ1-5	few	TRBV6-2/TRBV6-3	TRBD1	TGTGCCAGCAGCGGGACAGGGTTAGACCAGCCCCAGCATTTT	CASSGTGLDQPQHF
TRBJ1-5	NA	TRBV29-1	NA	TGCAGCGTTGAGGGGCCGGGAGGTGCCAATCAGCCCCAGCATTTT	CSVEGPGGANQPQHF
TRBJ1-1	once	TRBV7-8	TRBD1	TGTGCCAGCAGCGCGACAGGGCAGAACACTGAAGCTTTCTTT	CASSATGQNTEAFF
TRBJ1-1	NA	TRBV15	NA	TGTGCCACCAGCAGACCCGTCGTTTTGAACACTGAAGCTTTCTTT	CATSRPVVLNTEAFF
TRBJ1-1	NA	TRBV4-1	TRBD1	TGCGCCAGCAGCCAAGCGGCACAGGGGGCAGGGGGAGCTTTCTTT	CASSQAAQGAGGAFF
TRBJ1-1	NA	TRBV6-5	NA	TGTGCCAGCAGTCACCTACCGGGGGGAATCACTGAAGCTTTCTTT	CASSHLPGGITEAFF
TRBJ1-4	NA	TRBV2	TRBD1	TGTGCCAGCAGTGGACAGGGCTTGAATGAAAAACTGTTTTTT	CASSGQGLNEKLFF
TRBJ2-1	NA	TRBV7-9	TRBD1	TGTGCCAGCAGCGTAAGGACAGGGGGCAATGAGCAGTTCTTC	CASSVRTGGNEQFF
TRBJ1-1	NA	TRBV2	TRBD1	TGTGCCAGCAGAGCAGGACAGGGATCCACTGAAGCTTTCTTT	CASRAGQGSTEAFF
TRBJ1-2	NA	TRBV6-5	NA	TGTGCCAGCAGTCAACGGGGGAGCTATGGCTACACCTTC	CASSQRGSYGYTF
TRBJ1-1	NA	TRBV12-3/TRBV12-4	NA	TGTGCCAGCAGCCTCCTTAGGGGCACTGAAGCTTTCTTT	CASSLLRGTEAFF
TRBJ1-1	few	TRBV6-2/TRBV6-3	TRBD1	TGTGCCAGCAGTTACGGACAGGGGCATGGTTCTGAAGCTTTCTTT	CASSYGQGHGSEAFF
TRBJ1-1	NA	TRBV29-1	TRBD1	TGCAGCGTCCGACAGGGAAGCACTGAAGCTTTCTTT	CSVRQGSTEAFF
TRBJ1-1	NA	TRBV20-1	NA	TGCAGTGCTAGTCGCCGAGTTGACACTGAAGCTTTCTTT	CSASRRVDTEAFF
TRBJ1-1	once	TRBV10-3	TRBD1	TGTGCCATCAGTGAGTCGGGACAACCTGGACAGGGTTTAGAAGCTTTCTTT	CAISESGQPGQGLEAFF
TRBJ1-6	NA	TRBV30	TRBD1	TGTGCCTGGAGTGGCAGACAGGGGGCGTTTTCACCCCTCCACTTT	CAWSGRQGAFSPLHF
TRBJ2-1	NA	TRBV7-3	TRBD2	TGTGCCAGCAGCTCAGGACTAGCGGGGGGGCAGTTCTTC	CASSSGLAGGQFF
TRBJ2-7	NA	TRBV20-1	TRBD1	TGCAGTGCTAGTGGGGACAGGGGCCTAGAGCAGTACTTC	CSASGDRGLEQYF
TRBJ2-1	NA	TRBV2	TRBD1	TGTGCCAGCAGTAAGACAGGGTTCACCTACAATGAGCAGTTCTTC	CASSKTGFTYNEQFF
TRBJ2-7	few	TRBV12-5	NA	TGTGCTAGTGGTTACAGGGCCTACGAGCAGTACTTC	CASGYRAYEQYF
TRBJ1-1	NA	TRBV5-1	NA	TGCGCCACCTCGGGGGGGTCCGAAGCTTTCTTT	CATSGGSEAFF
TRBJ2-4	NA	TRBV28	NA	TGTGCCAGCAGTGACCGACATCCCAAAAACATTCAGTACTTC	CASSDRHPKNIQYF
TRBJ2-2	few	TRBV18	TRBD1	TGTGCCAGCTCACCACCCGGGACAGAGACCGGGGAGCTGTTTTTT	CASSPPGTETGELFF
TRBJ2-7	NA	TRBV5-1	TRBD1	TGCGCCAGCGCTCCCGGGACAGGGAACCACGAGCAGTACTTC	CASAPGTGNHEQYF
TRBJ1-5	NA	TRBV6-2/TRBV6-3	NA	TGTGCCAGCAGTTACGGACAGACAAATCAGCCCCAGCATTTT	CASSYGQTNQPQHF
TRBJ2-1	NA	TRBV6-4	TRBD2	TGTGCCAGCAGTGATTTATTACGGACTAGCGGCAACACCTACAATGAGCAGTTCTTC	CASSDLLRTSGNTYNEQFF
TRBJ2-7	NA	TRBV18	NA	TGTGCCAGCTCACCCTTTCAGGGGCGCGAGCAGTACTTC	CASSPFQGREQYF
TRBJ1-5	NA	TRBV2	TRBD1	TGTGCCAGCAGTGTGTCAGGGGGACATCAGCCCCAGCATTTT	CASSVSGGHQPQHF
TRBJ1-3	NA	TRBV30	TRBD1	TGTGCCTGGAGTTACCTGGGACAGGGATTTGCTGGAAACACCATATATTTT	CAWSYLGQGFAGNTIYF
TRBJ2-3	once	TRBV6-4	TRBD2	TGTGCCAGCAGTGTCGACGGGGGGGTCACAGATACGCAGTATTTT	CASSVDGGVTDTQYF
TRBJ1-2	few	TRBV18	NA	TGTGCCAGCTCACCGCGGACCGACAGGATCTATGGCTACACCTTC	CASSPRTDRIYGYTF
TRBJ1-5	NA	TRBV7-9	NA	TGTGCCAGCAGTCGAGACAGGCGAGGACAGCCCCAGCATTTT	CASSRDRRGQPQHF
TRBJ1-1	NA	TRBV3-1/TRBV3-2	NA	TGTGCCAGCAGCCAAGTTCTCGGGTCTGAAGCTTTCTTT	CASSQVLGSEAFF
TRBJ1-5	NA	TRBV6-5	NA	TGTGCCAGCAGCCCGACTGACCGCAATCAGCCCCAGCATTTT	CASSPTDRNQPQHF